What follows is one T cell receptor (beta chain) and its context. Antigen unknown. This record belongs to a study of post-analysis software for immune sequencing data. In the study overall: Patients had relapsing-remitting, secondary progressive or progressive-relapsing multiple sclerosis; some lacked subtype. Whole-study findings and limits: Patients showed TRBV5-6, TRBV5-1 and TRBV20-1 among four to six TRBV segments more frequent than in controls. Analysis by F measure revealed that same-batch samples clustered strongly together. Controls showed significantly higher normalized Chao1 diversity than did multiple sclerosis patients.

Carried by the TCR beta cDNA libraries were unique molecular identifiers. It was from about 1 to 10 million T cells that some 460,000 cDNA molecules came. TCRdb independently ran MiXCR on the PCR reads; one entry per CDR3 protein. This sample has 350,000 to 450,000 distinct CDR3 sequences; approximately 33% occur once, and the top ten carry about an eighth. This CDR3 is 14 amino acids long. Trimming left V 4 bases short and J 7 bases short, with 11 bases between. Per the germline V gene, CDR1 is LNHDA and CDR2 is SQIVND (reference sequence). The sample comprised blood. The receptor comes from a girl between 10 and 17 years old with multiple sclerosis. J is TRBJ2-6 and V is TRBV19, with a weak D call TRBD2 (6 bases). As DNA, the CDR3 is TGTGCCAGTAGTACGGGAGAGCGAGCCAACGTCCTGACTTTC. It encodes CASSTGERANVLTF.